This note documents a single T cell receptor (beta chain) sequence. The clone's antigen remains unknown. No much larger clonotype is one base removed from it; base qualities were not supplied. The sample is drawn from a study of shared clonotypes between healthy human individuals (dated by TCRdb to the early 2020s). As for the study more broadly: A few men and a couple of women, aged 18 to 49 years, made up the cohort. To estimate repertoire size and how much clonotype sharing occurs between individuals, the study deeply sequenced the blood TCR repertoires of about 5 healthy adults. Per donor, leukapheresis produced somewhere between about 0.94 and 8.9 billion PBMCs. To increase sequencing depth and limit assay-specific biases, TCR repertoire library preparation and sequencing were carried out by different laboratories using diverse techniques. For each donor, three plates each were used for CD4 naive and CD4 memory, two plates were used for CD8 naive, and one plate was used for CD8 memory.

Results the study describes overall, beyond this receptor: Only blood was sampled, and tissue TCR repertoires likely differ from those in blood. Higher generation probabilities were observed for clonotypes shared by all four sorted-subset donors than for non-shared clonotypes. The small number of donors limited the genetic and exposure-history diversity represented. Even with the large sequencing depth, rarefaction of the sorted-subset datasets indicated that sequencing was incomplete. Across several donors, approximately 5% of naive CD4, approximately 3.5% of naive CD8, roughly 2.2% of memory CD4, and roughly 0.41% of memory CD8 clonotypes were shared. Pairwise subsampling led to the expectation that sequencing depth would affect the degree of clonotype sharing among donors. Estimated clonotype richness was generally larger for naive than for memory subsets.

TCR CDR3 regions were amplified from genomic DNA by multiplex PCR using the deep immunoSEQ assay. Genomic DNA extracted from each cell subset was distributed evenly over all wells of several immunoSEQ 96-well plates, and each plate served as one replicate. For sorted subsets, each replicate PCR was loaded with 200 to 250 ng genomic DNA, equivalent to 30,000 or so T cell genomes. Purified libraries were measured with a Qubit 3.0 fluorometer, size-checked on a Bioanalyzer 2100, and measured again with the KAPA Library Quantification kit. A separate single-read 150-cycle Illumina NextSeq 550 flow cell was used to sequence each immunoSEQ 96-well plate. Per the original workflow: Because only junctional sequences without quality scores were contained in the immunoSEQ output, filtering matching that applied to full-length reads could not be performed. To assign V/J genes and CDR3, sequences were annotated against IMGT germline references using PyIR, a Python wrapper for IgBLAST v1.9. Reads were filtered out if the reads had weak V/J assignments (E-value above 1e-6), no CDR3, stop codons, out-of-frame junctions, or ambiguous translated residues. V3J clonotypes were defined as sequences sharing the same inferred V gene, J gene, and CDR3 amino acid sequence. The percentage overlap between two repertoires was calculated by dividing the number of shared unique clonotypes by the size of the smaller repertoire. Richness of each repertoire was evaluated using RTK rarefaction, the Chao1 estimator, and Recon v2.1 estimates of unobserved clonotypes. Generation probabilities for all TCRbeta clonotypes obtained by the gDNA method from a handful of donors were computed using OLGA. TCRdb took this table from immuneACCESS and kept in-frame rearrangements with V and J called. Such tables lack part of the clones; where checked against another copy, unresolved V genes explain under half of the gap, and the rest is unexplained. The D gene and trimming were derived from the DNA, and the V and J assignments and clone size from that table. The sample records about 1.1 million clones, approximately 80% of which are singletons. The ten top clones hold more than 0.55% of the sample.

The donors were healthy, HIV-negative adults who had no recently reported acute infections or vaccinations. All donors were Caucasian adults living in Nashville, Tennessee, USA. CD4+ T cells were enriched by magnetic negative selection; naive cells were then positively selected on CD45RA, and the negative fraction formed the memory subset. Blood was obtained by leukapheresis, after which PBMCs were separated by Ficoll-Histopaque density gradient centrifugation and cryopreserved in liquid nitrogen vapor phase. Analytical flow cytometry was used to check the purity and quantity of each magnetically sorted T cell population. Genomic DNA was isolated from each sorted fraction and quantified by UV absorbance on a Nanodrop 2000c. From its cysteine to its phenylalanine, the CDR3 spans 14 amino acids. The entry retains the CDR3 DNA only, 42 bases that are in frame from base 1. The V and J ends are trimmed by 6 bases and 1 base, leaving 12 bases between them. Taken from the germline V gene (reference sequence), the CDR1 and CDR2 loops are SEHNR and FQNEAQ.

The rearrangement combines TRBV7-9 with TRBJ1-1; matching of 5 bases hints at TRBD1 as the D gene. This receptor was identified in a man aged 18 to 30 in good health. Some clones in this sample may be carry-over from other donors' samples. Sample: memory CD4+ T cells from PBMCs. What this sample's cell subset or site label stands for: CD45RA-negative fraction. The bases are TGTGCCAGCAGGATAGGGGAAGGGAACACTGAAGCTTTCTTT. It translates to CASRIGEGNTEAFF.